This TCR beta chain was captured by sequencing in a study of T cells expressing NK-cell markers. Overall study context: Obtained from sorted CD3+CD56+NKG2C+, CD3+CD56+NKG2C- and CD3+CD56-NKG2C+ T cells were the TCR beta repertoires. Seven HCMV-seropositive donors and one seronegative donor made up the eight sequenced donors.

Each CDR3 protein gets one entry in TCRdb, which reprocessed the 5' RACE reads and gives no DNA. This repertoire comprises 350,000 to 400,000 distinct CDR3 sequences; its ten largest clones make up roughly a tenth. Study results and limitations: The CD3+CD56-NKG2C+ fraction of several donors was likewise dominated by these clonotypes.

Comment on this clonotype: Its antigen is not known.

The CDR3 runs 13 residues. The sequence was obtained from a woman aged 45-59 years in good health. V usage is TRBV12-3 or TRBV12-4 and J usage is TRBJ1-2; as DNA is missing, the TRBD1 call by TCRdb cannot be tested. The sample was blood T cells: a sorted CD56 or NKG2C T cell subset, CD4+ or CD8+ T cells, or bulk PBMC T cells (not recorded which). The CDR3 spells CASSAGQNYGYTF.